The sequence of this TCR beta chain was determined in a study of T cell responses to AZD1222 COVID-19 vaccine. To note about this clone: What it recognizes is unknown.

Study-wide points: Within unmutated variant regions lay the reported targets of nearly half of spike-specific TCRs. Only after the peak T cell response were repertoires sampled.

This CDR3 spans 16 amino acids. V lost 3 bases and J lost 3, with 16 bases in between. Method: immunoSEQ multiplex PCR; TCRdb's copy keeps in-frame clones and lacks some. The sample includes about 100,000 clones, just under 90% seen only once; the top ten take less than 20%. This TCR came from an adult in good health. Sequencing used peripheral blood, obtained on day 0 of AZD1222 vaccination. The V call is TRBV5-3, the J call TRBJ2-4; D is possibly TRBD1 (5 bases). TRBV5-3 is placed among ORFs of uncertain function. The CDR3 coding sequence is TGTGCCAGAAGCTCTTGGGCAGGGCTTAGCAAAAACATTCAGTACTTC. Translated, it gives CARSSWAGLSKNIQYF.